The clone carrying this T cell receptor (beta chain) was counted ten times or more. Original analysis: Amplified reference gene primers provided the basis for estimating nucleated cell counts. Some clones are missing from TCRdb's copy, which holds only in-frame ones; the method was immunoSEQ multiplex PCR. V, J and clone size are taken as reported in that table, and D and trimming were inferred from the DNA itself. The sample holds 80,000 or so clones, roughly 80% seen once. This entry belongs to a study of blood T cell repertoires in COVID-19. This CDR3 has 15 residues. Germline values: CDR1 LGHDT, CDR2 YNNKEL (reference sequence). Trimming at V came to 4 bases and at J to 2 bases, leaving 3 bases not matched to a gene.

The gene calls are TRBV3-1 (or the pseudogene TRBV3-2) and TRBJ2-3; 10 bases map to TRBD2. Sequenced material: peripheral blood. This TCR came from a woman in her 70s with acute or convalescent COVID-19. The CDR3, as DNA: TGTGCCAGCAGCCTAGGACTAGCGGTCACAGATACGCAGTATTTT. As protein: CASSLGLAVTDTQYF.